This T cell receptor (beta chain) was identified in a study of identifying expanded T cells in peripheral blood. Overall study findings and caveats: Over approximately two and four weeks, about 16 and 19 clones changed, versus approximately 1.2 between replicates.

Assay: immunoSEQ multiplex PCR; the TCRdb copy retains only in-frame clones and omits some. The data show about 100,000 clones, with 88% seen just once and 14% held by the top ten. A remark on this clone: Its antigen is unknown.

Per the germline V gene, CDR1 is MNHEY and CDR2 is SVGAGI. Trimming left V 6 bases short and J 4 bases short, with 12 bases between. There are 14 residues in the CDR3. The rearrangement links TRBV6-5 to TRBJ2-2; a weak D match, TRBD1 (6 bases). Sequencing was carried out using blood. This sequence originates from a person aged 18 to 75 in good health. CDR3 sequence (DNA): TGTGCCAGCAGCCGAGGACAGCGCACCGGGGAGCTGTTTTTT. Its protein product is CASSRGQRTGELFF.